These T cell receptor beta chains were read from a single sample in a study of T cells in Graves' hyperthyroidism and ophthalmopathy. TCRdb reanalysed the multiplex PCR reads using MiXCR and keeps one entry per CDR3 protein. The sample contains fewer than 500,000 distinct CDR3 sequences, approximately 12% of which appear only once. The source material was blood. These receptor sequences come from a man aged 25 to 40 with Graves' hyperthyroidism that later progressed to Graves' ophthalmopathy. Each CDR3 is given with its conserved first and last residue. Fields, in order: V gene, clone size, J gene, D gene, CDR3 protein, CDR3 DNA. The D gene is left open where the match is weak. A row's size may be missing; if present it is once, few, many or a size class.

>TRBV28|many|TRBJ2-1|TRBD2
CASSRLVPGLAASYNEQFF
TGTGCCAGCAGCCGACTCGTACCGGGACTAGCGGCTTCCTACAATGAGCAGTTCTTC
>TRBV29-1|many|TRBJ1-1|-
CSVDTTTEAFF
TGCAGCGTTGATACCACGACTGAAGCTTTCTTT
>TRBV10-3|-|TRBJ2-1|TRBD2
CAISDAGGEQFF
TGTGCCATCAGTGACGCCGGGGGGGAGCAGTTCTTC
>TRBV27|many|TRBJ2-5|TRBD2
CASSLSRTRPLEETQYF
TGTGCCAGCAGTTTATCGAGGACTAGGCCGTTAGAGGAGACCCAGTACTTC
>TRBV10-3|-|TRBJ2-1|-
CAISGQWRGGGNEQFF
TGTGCCATCAGTGGTCAATGGCGGGGAGGCGGCAATGAGCAGTTCTTC
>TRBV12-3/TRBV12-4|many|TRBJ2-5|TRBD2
CASSLGTSGLPQETQYF
TGTGCCAGCAGTTTAGGGACTAGCGGGTTACCCCAAGAGACCCAGTACTTC
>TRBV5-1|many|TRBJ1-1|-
CASSLNPGREYTEAFF
TGCGCCAGCAGCTTGAACCCCGGGAGGGAGTACACTGAAGCTTTCTTT
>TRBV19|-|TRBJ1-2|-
CASSDASITNYGYTF
TGTGCCAGTAGCGATGCCTCGATTACTAACTATGGCTACACCTTC
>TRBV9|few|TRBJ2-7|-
CASSPADKNYEQYF
TGTGCCAGCAGCCCCGCGGACAAAAACTACGAGCAGTACTTC
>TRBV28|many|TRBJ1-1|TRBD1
CASSFPGQVNTEAFF
TGTGCCAGCAGTTTTCCGGGACAGGTTAACACTGAAGCTTTCTTT
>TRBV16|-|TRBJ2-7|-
CASSQSLAETYEQYF
TGTGCCAGCAGCCAATCTTTAGCAGAGACCTACGAGCAGTACTTC
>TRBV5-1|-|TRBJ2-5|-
CASSRWGAGQETQYF
TGCGCCAGCAGCCGTTGGGGGGCGGGGCAAGAGACCCAGTACTTC
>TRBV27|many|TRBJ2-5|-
CASSSRDTLGTQYF
TGTGCCAGCAGTTCCCGGGACACCCTTGGGACCCAGTACTTC
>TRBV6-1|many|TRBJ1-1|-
CASSEEQVNTEAFF
TGTGCCAGCAGTGAGGAGCAAGTGAACACTGAAGCTTTCTTT
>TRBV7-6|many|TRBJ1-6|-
CASSLRLDANSPLHF
TGTGCCAGCAGCTTAAGGCTGGACGCTAATTCACCCCTCCACTTT
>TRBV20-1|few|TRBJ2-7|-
CSARDHGYEQYF
TGCAGTGCTAGAGATCATGGTTACGAGCAGTACTTC
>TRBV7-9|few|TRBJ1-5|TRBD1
CASSPEGGGQPQHF
TGTGCCAGCAGCCCAGAAGGGGGCGGTCAGCCCCAGCATTTT
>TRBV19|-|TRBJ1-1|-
CASSISAENTEAFF
TGTGCCAGTAGTATTTCAGCAGAGAACACTGAAGCTTTCTTT
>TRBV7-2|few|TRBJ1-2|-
CASSYTGAYGYTF
TGTGCCAGCAGCTATACAGGCGCCTATGGCTACACCTTC
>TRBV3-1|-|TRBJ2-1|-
CASSLRQLNEQFF
TGTGCCAGCAGCTTGAGACAGCTGAATGAGCAGTTCTTC
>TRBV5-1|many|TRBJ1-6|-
CASSLAADSPLHF
TGCGCCAGCAGCTTGGCCGCGGATTCACCCCTCCACTTT
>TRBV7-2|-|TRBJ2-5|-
CASTPRREGYETQYF
TGTGCCAGCACCCCAAGGAGGGAAGGCTACGAGACCCAGTACTTC
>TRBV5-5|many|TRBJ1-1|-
CASSFSRRLNTEAFF
TGTGCCAGCAGCTTTTCCCGGCGGCTGAACACTGAAGCTTTCTTT
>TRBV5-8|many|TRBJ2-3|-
CASSLEGKSTDTQYF
TGTGCCAGCAGCTTGGAGGGCAAAAGCACAGATACGCAGTATTTT
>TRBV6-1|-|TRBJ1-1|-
CASSSPFDTEAFF
TGTGCCAGCAGCTCCCCATTCGACACTGAAGCTTTCTTT
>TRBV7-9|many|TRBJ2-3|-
CASSFPGSTDTQYF
TGTGCCAGCAGCTTTCCTGGTTCCACAGATACGCAGTATTTT
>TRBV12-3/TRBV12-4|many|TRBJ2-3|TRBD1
CASSLGRTGITDTQYF
TGTGCCAGCAGTTTAGGTAGGACAGGGATCACAGATACGCAGTATTTT
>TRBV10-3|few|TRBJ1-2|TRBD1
CAIRVSGTGANYGYTF
TGTGCCATCAGGGTCTCCGGGACAGGGGCTAACTATGGCTACACCTTC
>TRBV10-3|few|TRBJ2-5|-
CAISDPGIDQETQYF
TGTGCCATCAGTGACCCGGGGATCGACCAAGAGACCCAGTACTTC
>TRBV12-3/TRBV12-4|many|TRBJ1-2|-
CASSLRAGTGYTF
TGTGCCAGCAGTTTAAGGGCAGGGACTGGCTACACCTTC
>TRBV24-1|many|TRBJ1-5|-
CATRGRQNQPQHF
TGTGCCACCCGTGGGAGGCAGAATCAGCCCCAGCATTTT
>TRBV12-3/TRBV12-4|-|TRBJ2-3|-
CASSVETGADTQYF
TGTGCCAGCAGCGTAGAAACAGGAGCAGATACGCAGTATTTT
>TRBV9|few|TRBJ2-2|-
CASSVGWQNTGELFF
TGTGCCAGCAGCGTAGGTTGGCAAAACACCGGGGAGCTGTTTTTT
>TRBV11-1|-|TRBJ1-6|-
CASSPRDGHYNSPLHF
TGTGCCAGCAGCCCCCGGGACGGACACTATAATTCACCCCTCCACTTT
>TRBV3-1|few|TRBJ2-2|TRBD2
CASSQGTSLNTGELLF
TGTGCCAGCAGCCAAGGGACTAGCTTAAACACCGGGGAGCTGCTTTTT
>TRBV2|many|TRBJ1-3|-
CASSDPGQTSGNTIYF
TGTGCCAGCAGTGATCCGGGACAAACCTCTGGAAACACCATATATTTT
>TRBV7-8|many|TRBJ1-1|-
CASSMGGTEAFF
TGTGCCAGCAGCATGGGGGGCACTGAAGCTTTCTTT
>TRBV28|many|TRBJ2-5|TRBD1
CASSYGTATQYF
TGTGCCAGCAGTTACGGGACAGCGACCCAGTACTTC
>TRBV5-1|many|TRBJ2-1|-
CASSSGTSPYNEQFF
TGCGCCAGCAGCTCCGGGACCTCCCCCTACAATGAGCAGTTCTTC
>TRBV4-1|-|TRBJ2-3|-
CASSQDPSSDTQYF
TGCGCCAGCAGCCAAGATCCAAGTTCCGATACGCAGTATTTT
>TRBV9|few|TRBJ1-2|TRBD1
CASRQGNGYTF
TGTGCCAGTCGACAGGGGAATGGCTACACCTTC
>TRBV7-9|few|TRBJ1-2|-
CASSLTGRDGYTF
TGTGCCAGCAGCTTAACAGGGCGTGATGGCTACACCTTC
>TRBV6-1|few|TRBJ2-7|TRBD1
CASSKPAGTGFHEQYF
TGTGCCAGCAGTAAACCAGCCGGGACAGGGTTCCACGAGCAGTACTTC
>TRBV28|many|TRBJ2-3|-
CASSSFFQFSTDTQYF
TGTGCCAGCAGTTCATTTTTTCAGTTTTCGACAGATACGCAGTATTTT
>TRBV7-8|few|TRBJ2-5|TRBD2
CASSPFSRGGEETQYF
TGTGCCAGCAGCCCGTTCTCGCGGGGGGGCGAAGAGACCCAGTACTTC
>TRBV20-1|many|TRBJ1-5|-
CSARGTVRQPQHF
TGCAGTGCTAGAGGGACAGTGAGGCAGCCCCAGCATTTT
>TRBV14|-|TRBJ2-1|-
CASSQDRRRYNEQFF
TGTGCCAGCAGCCAAGATCGGCGGAGATACAATGAGCAGTTCTTC
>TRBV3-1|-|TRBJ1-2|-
CASSQGRVNYGYTF
TGTGCCAGCAGCCAAGGGCGGGTGAATTATGGCTACACCTTC
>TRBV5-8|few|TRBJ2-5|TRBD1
CASSLVGQGETQYF
TGTGCCAGCAGCTTGGTTGGACAGGGAGAGACCCAGTACTTC
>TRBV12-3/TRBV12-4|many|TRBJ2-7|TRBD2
CASSLRTSGAYEQYF
TGTGCCAGCAGCTTAAGGACTAGCGGGGCCTACGAGCAGTACTTC
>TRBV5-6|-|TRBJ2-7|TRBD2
CASRLGGKEQYF
TGTGCCAGCAGATTGGGAGGGAAAGAGCAGTACTTC
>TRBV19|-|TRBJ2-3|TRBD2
CASSIAGGTTDTQYF
TGTGCCAGTAGTATAGCGGGGGGGACCACAGATACGCAGTATTTT
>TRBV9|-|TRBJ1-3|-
CASRAGNTIYF
TGTGCCAGCAGGGCTGGAAACACCATATATTTT
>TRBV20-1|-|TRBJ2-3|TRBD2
CSAQGRGAGRSTDTQYF
TGCAGTGCTCAGGGGCGGGGGGCAGGGCGTAGCACAGATACGCAGTATTTT
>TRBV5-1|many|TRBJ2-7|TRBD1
CASSYWTGPREQYF
TGCGCCAGCAGTTACTGGACAGGGCCCCGAGAGCAGTACTTC
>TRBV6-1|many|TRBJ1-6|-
CASSFTLGPDNNSPLHF
TGTGCCAGCAGTTTTACCCTCGGTCCGGACAATAATTCACCCCTCCACTTT
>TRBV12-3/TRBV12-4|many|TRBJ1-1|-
CASSLSRRGTEAFF
TGTGCCAGCAGTTTGTCCAGACGGGGCACTGAAGCTTTCTTT